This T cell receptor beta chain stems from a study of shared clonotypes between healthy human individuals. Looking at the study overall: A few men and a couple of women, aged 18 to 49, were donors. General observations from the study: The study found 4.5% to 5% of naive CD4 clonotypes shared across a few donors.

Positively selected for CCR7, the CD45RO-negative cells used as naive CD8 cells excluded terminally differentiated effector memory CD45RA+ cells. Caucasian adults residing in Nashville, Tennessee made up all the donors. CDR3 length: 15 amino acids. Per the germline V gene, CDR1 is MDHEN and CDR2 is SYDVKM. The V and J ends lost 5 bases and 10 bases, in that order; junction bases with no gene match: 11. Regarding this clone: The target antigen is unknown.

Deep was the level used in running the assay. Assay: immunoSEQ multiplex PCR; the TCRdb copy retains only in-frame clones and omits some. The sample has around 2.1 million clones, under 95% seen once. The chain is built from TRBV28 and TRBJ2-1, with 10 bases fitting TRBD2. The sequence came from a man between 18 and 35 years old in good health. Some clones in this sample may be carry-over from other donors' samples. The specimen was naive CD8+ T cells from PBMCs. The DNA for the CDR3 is TGTGCCAGCAGTCCTCCGGGACTAGCGTTCAGCGAGCAGTTCTTC. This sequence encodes CASSPPGLAFSEQFF.